The rows below give T cell receptor beta chains drawn from one sample of a study of shared clonotypes between healthy human individuals. Using immunoSEQ multiplex PCR, the repertoire was profiled, and TCRdb retains in-frame clones only, with some absent. The sample lists about 380,000 clones; 96% were seen once. The sequencing input was memory CD8+ T cells sorted from blood. Receptors originate from a man younger than 40 in good health. CDR3s include the opening cysteine and the closing phenylalanine or tryptophan. D genes are given only for firm matches. Some rows mark clone size as missing; the rest say once, few, many or name a class of expanded clone.

clone_size: NA
j_call: TRBJ2-7
d_call: TRBD2
v_call: TRBV5-1
cdr3_aa: CASSLLAGASYEQYF
cdr3_nt: TGCGCCAGCAGCTTACTAGCGGGAGCTTCCTACGAGCAGTACTTC

clone_size: NA
j_call: TRBJ1-1
d_call: NA
v_call: TRBV5-1
cdr3_aa: CASSRRGFDTEAFF
cdr3_nt: TGCGCCAGCAGCCGTAGAGGATTCGACACTGAAGCTTTCTTT

clone_size: NA
j_call: TRBJ1-1
d_call: TRBD1
v_call: TRBV5-8
cdr3_aa: CASSPWTGRNTEAFF
cdr3_nt: TGTGCCAGCAGCCCCTGGACAGGGCGTAACACTGAAGCTTTCTTT

clone_size: NA
j_call: TRBJ2-2
d_call: TRBD2
v_call: TRBV28
cdr3_aa: CASSSGLAGPFRTGELFF
cdr3_nt: TGTGCCAGCAGCTCCGGACTAGCGGGGCCTTTTCGCACCGGGGAGCTGTTTTTT

clone_size: once
j_call: TRBJ1-1
d_call: NA
v_call: TRBV5-1
cdr3_aa: CASSLEAGVNTEAFF
cdr3_nt: TGCGCCAGCAGCTTGGAGGCAGGTGTGAACACTGAAGCTTTCTTT

clone_size: few
j_call: TRBJ2-2
d_call: NA
v_call: TRBV7-2
cdr3_aa: CASSLGSAGTGELFF
cdr3_nt: TGTGCCAGCAGCTTAGGGAGCGCTGGCACCGGGGAGCTGTTTTTT

clone_size: NA
j_call: TRBJ2-3
d_call: NA
v_call: TRBV7-9
cdr3_aa: CASSLTGTRTDTQYF
cdr3_nt: TGTGCCAGCAGCCTAACGGGCACCCGCACAGATACGCAGTATTTT

clone_size: NA
j_call: TRBJ1-1
d_call: TRBD1
v_call: TRBV27
cdr3_aa: CASNQGAKAFF
cdr3_nt: TGTGCCAGCAATCAGGGGGCGAAAGCTTTCTTT

clone_size: NA
j_call: TRBJ1-5
d_call: TRBD1
v_call: TRBV7-9
cdr3_aa: CASSPVQGNQPQHF
cdr3_nt: TGTGCCAGCAGCCCCGTACAGGGGAATCAGCCCCAGCATTTT

clone_size: once
j_call: TRBJ1-1
d_call: TRBD1
v_call: TRBV18
cdr3_aa: CASSPPQGGSTEAFF
cdr3_nt: TGTGCCAGCTCACCACCACAGGGGGGTAGCACTGAAGCTTTCTTT

clone_size: NA
j_call: TRBJ2-2
d_call: NA
v_call: TRBV11-3
cdr3_aa: CASSSTGTNTGELFF
cdr3_nt: TGTGCCAGCAGCTCAACCGGGACGAACACCGGGGAGCTGTTTTTT

clone_size: NA
j_call: TRBJ1-5
d_call: TRBD1
v_call: TRBV28
cdr3_aa: CASRRDRGLLSNQPQHF
cdr3_nt: TGTGCCAGCAGAAGGGACAGGGGGCTTTTAAGCAATCAGCCCCAGCATTTT

clone_size: NA
j_call: TRBJ2-5
d_call: TRBD2
v_call: TRBV10-3
cdr3_aa: CAISESPSGGPTAQYF
cdr3_nt: TGTGCCATCAGTGAGTCGCCCAGCGGGGGGCCCACGGCCCAGTACTTC

clone_size: NA
j_call: TRBJ2-7
d_call: NA
v_call: TRBV18
cdr3_aa: CASSPSVEQYF
cdr3_nt: TGTGCCAGCTCACCATCGGTAGAGCAGTACTTC

clone_size: NA
j_call: TRBJ1-5
d_call: NA
v_call: TRBV4-1
cdr3_aa: CASSQEKHNQPQHF
cdr3_nt: TGCGCCAGCAGCCAAGAAAAGCACAATCAGCCCCAGCATTTT

clone_size: NA
j_call: TRBJ1-1
d_call: TRBD1
v_call: TRBV2
cdr3_aa: CASSRDRGYTEAFF
cdr3_nt: TGTGCCAGCAGTCGGGACAGGGGTTACACTGAAGCTTTCTTT

clone_size: NA
j_call: TRBJ1-2
d_call: NA
v_call: TRBV6-1
cdr3_aa: CASKNRNSYGYTF
cdr3_nt: TGTGCCTCTAAAAATAGGAACAGCTATGGCTACACCTTC

clone_size: NA
j_call: TRBJ2-5
d_call: NA
v_call: TRBV19
cdr3_aa: CASKSGTLQETQYF
cdr3_nt: TGTGCCAGTAAATCCGGGACACTCCAAGAGACCCAGTACTTC

clone_size: NA
j_call: TRBJ2-7
d_call: NA
v_call: TRBV15
cdr3_aa: CATSSPLSYEQYF
cdr3_nt: TGTGCCACCAGCAGTCCCCTATCCTACGAGCAGTACTTC

clone_size: NA
j_call: TRBJ1-2
d_call: NA
v_call: TRBV28
cdr3_aa: CASSLIGRAYGYTF
cdr3_nt: TGTGCCAGCAGTTTAATAGGGAGGGCATATGGCTACACCTTC

clone_size: NA
j_call: TRBJ2-3
d_call: TRBD2
v_call: TRBV4-2
cdr3_aa: CASRLAGAPDTQYF
cdr3_nt: TGTGCCAGCAGACTAGCGGGCGCCCCAGATACGCAGTATTTT

clone_size: NA
j_call: TRBJ2-1
d_call: NA
v_call: TRBV6-1
cdr3_aa: CASSPRAGWADEQFF
cdr3_nt: TGTGCCAGCAGCCCGAGGGCGGGATGGGCCGATGAGCAGTTCTTC

clone_size: NA
j_call: TRBJ2-3
d_call: TRBD2
v_call: TRBV6-1
cdr3_aa: CASSIAGGPTDTQYF
cdr3_nt: TGTGCCAGCAGTATAGCGGGAGGGCCGACAGATACGCAGTATTTT

clone_size: NA
j_call: TRBJ2-3
d_call: TRBD2
v_call: TRBV7-8
cdr3_aa: CASSLAFGRETSTDTQYF
cdr3_nt: TGTGCCAGCAGCTTAGCGTTTGGGCGGGAGACTAGCACAGATACGCAGTATTTT

clone_size: NA
j_call: TRBJ1-2
d_call: TRBD1
v_call: TRBV7-8
cdr3_aa: CASSFGQGYGYTF
cdr3_nt: TGTGCCAGCAGCTTCGGACAGGGTTATGGCTACACCTTC

clone_size: NA
j_call: TRBJ1-2
d_call: TRBD1
v_call: TRBV19
cdr3_aa: CASSILTGGGYTF
cdr3_nt: TGTGCCAGTAGTATTTTGACAGGGGGTGGCTACACCTTC

clone_size: once
j_call: TRBJ1-4
d_call: NA
v_call: TRBV11-2
cdr3_aa: CASSLGATNEKLFF
cdr3_nt: TGTGCCAGCAGCTTAGGTGCAACTAATGAAAAACTGTTTTTT

clone_size: NA
j_call: TRBJ2-7
d_call: TRBD1
v_call: TRBV6-1
cdr3_aa: CASTTFGQGRHEQYF
cdr3_nt: TGTGCCAGCACTACATTTGGACAGGGAAGACACGAGCAGTACTTC

clone_size: NA
j_call: TRBJ2-1
d_call: NA
v_call: TRBV20-1
cdr3_aa: CSARDQAAQFF
cdr3_nt: TGCAGTGCTAGAGATCAAGCGGCGCAGTTCTTC

clone_size: few
j_call: TRBJ1-5
d_call: TRBD1
v_call: TRBV19
cdr3_aa: CASSIGTGYQPQHF
cdr3_nt: TGTGCCAGTAGTATCGGGACAGGGTATCAGCCCCAGCATTTT

clone_size: NA
j_call: TRBJ2-7
d_call: TRBD1
v_call: TRBV28
cdr3_aa: CASSFSLGTGDEQYF
cdr3_nt: TGTGCCAGCAGTTTCAGTTTGGGGACAGGGGACGAGCAGTACTTC

clone_size: NA
j_call: TRBJ1-2
d_call: NA
v_call: TRBV11-2
cdr3_aa: CASSLISGITYGYTF
cdr3_nt: TGTGCCAGCAGCTTGATAAGTGGGATTACATATGGCTACACCTTC

clone_size: NA
j_call: TRBJ1-5
d_call: NA
v_call: TRBV28
cdr3_aa: CASSYRPNQPQHF
cdr3_nt: TGTGCCAGCAGTTATCGGCCAAATCAGCCCCAGCATTTT

clone_size: NA
j_call: TRBJ2-7
d_call: NA
v_call: TRBV6-1
cdr3_aa: CASSVLITGEQYF
cdr3_nt: TGTGCCAGCAGTGTCTTAATAACGGGCGAGCAGTACTTC

clone_size: NA
j_call: TRBJ2-6
d_call: NA
v_call: TRBV2
cdr3_aa: CASSEGRDPGANVLTF
cdr3_nt: TGTGCCAGCAGTGAAGGCCGGGACCCTGGGGCCAACGTCCTGACTTTC

clone_size: NA
j_call: TRBJ2-7
d_call: NA
v_call: TRBV7-2
cdr3_aa: CASSLLASYEQYF
cdr3_nt: TGTGCCAGCAGCTTACTAGCCTCCTACGAGCAGTACTTC

clone_size: NA
j_call: TRBJ2-3
d_call: NA
v_call: TRBV11-2
cdr3_aa: CASSLVAGRSTDTQYF
cdr3_nt: TGTGCCAGCAGCTTAGTCGCGGGCAGGAGCACAGATACGCAGTATTTT

clone_size: once
j_call: TRBJ2-3
d_call: NA
v_call: TRBV7-9
cdr3_aa: CASSSSLVVTDTQYF
cdr3_nt: TGTGCCAGCAGCTCCTCACTCGTCGTCACAGATACGCAGTATTTT

clone_size: NA
j_call: TRBJ1-6
d_call: NA
v_call: TRBV11-2
cdr3_aa: CASSLGSPYNSPLHF
cdr3_nt: TGTGCCAGCAGCTTAGGCAGCCCTTATAATTCACCCCTCCACTTT

clone_size: NA
j_call: TRBJ2-7
d_call: NA
v_call: TRBV5-4
cdr3_aa: CASSLAGQHKSYEQYF
cdr3_nt: TGTGCCAGCAGCTTGGCCGGACAGCATAAATCCTACGAGCAGTACTTC

clone_size: NA
j_call: TRBJ2-1
d_call: TRBD2
v_call: TRBV6-1
cdr3_aa: CASSGGRAWEQFF
cdr3_nt: TGTGCCAGCAGTGGCGGGAGGGCCTGGGAGCAGTTCTTC

clone_size: once
j_call: TRBJ2-7
d_call: NA
v_call: TRBV6-5
cdr3_aa: CASSYGPRNEQYF
cdr3_nt: TGTGCCAGCAGTTATGGCCCCCGGAACGAGCAGTACTTC

clone_size: NA
j_call: TRBJ2-5
d_call: TRBD2
v_call: TRBV5-1
cdr3_aa: CASSLGASGRGETQYF
cdr3_nt: TGCGCCAGCAGCTTGGGGGCTAGCGGGAGGGGAGAGACCCAGTACTTC

clone_size: NA
j_call: TRBJ2-7
d_call: TRBD2
v_call: TRBV7-2
cdr3_aa: CASSPERGPYEQYF
cdr3_nt: TGTGCCAGCAGCCCTGAGCGGGGACCCTACGAGCAGTACTTC

clone_size: NA
j_call: TRBJ1-4
d_call: TRBD1
v_call: TRBV10-3
cdr3_aa: CAISGGQGQKLFF
cdr3_nt: TGTGCCATCAGTGGGGGACAGGGCCAGAAACTGTTTTTT

clone_size: NA
j_call: TRBJ2-1
d_call: TRBD2
v_call: TRBV27
cdr3_aa: CASSLTSGTSYNEQFF
cdr3_nt: TGTGCCAGCAGTCTAACTAGCGGGACCTCCTACAATGAGCAGTTCTTC